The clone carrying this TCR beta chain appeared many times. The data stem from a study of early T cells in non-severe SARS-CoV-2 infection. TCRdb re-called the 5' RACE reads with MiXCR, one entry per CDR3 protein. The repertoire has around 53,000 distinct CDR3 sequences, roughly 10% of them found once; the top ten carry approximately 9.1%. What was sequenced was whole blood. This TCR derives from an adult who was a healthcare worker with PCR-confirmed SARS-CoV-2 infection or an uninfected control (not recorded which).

The CDR3 loop reads CASSLWSGRGPDTEAFF. CDR3 DNA sequence: TGTGCCAGCAGTTTATGGTCGGGCAGGGGACCCGACACTGAAGCTTTCTTT. This chain uses TRBV28 with TRBJ1-1, with TRBD1 as a possible D gene (6 bases). Germline V lookup: CDR1 MDHEN, CDR2 SYDVKM. V lost 0 bases and J lost 3, with 17 bases in between. This CDR3 comprises 17 residues.